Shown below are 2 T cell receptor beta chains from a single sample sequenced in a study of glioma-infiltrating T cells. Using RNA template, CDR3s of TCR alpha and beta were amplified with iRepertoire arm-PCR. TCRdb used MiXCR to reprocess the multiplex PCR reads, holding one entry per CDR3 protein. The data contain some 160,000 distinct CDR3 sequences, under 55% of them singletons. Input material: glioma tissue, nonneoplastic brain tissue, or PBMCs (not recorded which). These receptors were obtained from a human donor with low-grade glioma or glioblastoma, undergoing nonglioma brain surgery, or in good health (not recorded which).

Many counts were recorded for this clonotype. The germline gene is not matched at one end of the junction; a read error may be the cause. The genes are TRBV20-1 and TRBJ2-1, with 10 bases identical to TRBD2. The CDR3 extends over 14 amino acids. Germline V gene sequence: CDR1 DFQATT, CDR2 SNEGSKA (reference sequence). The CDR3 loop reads CSARAGGGYNEQFF. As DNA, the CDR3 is TGCAGTGCCAGAGCGGGGGGGGGCTACAATGAGCAGTTCTTC.

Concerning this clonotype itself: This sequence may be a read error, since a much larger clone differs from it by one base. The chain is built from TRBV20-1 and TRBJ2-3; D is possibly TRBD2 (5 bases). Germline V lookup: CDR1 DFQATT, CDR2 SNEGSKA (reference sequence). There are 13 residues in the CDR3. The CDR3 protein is CSARDLVSELEEF. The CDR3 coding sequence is TGCAGTGCTAGAGATCTAGTTAGCGAGCTAGAGGAGTTT.